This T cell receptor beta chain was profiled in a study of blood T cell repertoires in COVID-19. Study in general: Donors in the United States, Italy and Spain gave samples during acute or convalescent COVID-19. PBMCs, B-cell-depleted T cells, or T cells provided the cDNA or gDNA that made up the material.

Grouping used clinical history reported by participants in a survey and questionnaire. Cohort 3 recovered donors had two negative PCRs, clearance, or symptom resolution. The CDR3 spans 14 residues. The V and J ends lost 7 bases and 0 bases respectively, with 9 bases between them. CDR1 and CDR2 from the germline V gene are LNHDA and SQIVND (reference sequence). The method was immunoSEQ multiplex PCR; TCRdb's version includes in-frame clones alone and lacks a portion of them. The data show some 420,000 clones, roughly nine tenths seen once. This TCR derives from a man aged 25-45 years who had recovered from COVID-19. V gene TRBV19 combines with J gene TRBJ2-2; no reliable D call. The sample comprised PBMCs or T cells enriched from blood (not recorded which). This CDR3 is CASMVWPNTGELFF. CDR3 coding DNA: TGTGCCAGTATGGTTTGGCCGAACACCGGGGAGCTGTTTTTT.